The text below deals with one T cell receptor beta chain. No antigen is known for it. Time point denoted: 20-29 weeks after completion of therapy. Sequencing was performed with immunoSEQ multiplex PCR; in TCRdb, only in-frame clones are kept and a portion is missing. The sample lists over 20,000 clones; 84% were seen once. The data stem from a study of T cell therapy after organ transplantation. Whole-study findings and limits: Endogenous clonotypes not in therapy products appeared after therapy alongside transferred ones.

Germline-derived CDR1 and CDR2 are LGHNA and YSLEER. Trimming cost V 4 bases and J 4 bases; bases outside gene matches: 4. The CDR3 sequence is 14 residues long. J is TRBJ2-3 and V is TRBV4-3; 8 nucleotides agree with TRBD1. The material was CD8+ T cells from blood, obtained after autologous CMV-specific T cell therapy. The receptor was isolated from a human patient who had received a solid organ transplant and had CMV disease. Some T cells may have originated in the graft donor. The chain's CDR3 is CASSPRQGPDTQYF. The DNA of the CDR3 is TGCGCCAGCAGCCCTCGACAGGGGCCAGATACGCAGTATTTT.